The rows below give T cell receptor beta chains drawn from one sample of a study of cytomegalovirus exposure and HLA in healthy donors. The repertoire was sequenced with immunoSEQ multiplex PCR; TCRdb's copy has only in-frame clones and lacks some. In the table there are under 200,000 clones, approximately 80% of which are singletons. Material: PBMCs. All receptors come from a man in his forties or fifties in good health and CMV-seropositive. Both conserved end residues are part of each CDR3.

j_gene,v_gene,CDR3aa
TRBJ2-5,TRBV6-6,CASSVDSQETQYF
TRBJ2-6,TRBV9,CASSLPVGQGNSSGANVLTF
TRBJ1-5,TRBV2,CASSGVGSGSNQPQHF
TRBJ1-3,TRBV15,CATSLRDKAFSGNTIYF
TRBJ1-3,TRBV29-1,CSVEDVSRVSGNTIYF
TRBJ2-2,TRBV7-6,CASSHRDSAQGGELFF
TRBJ2-5,TRBV7-2,CASSLAGTPDRDF
TRBJ2-2,TRBV7-8,CASSRDRTNTGELFF
TRBJ1-3,TRBV11-2,CASSLLTGTPWNTIYF
TRBJ2-2,TRBV28,CASSHPWTSGRLGTGELFF
TRBJ1-1,TRBV6-6,CASTKIPYTEAFF
TRBJ1-2,TRBV2,CASSPTTGAFYGYTF
TRBJ2-7,TRBV15,CATSRPSGASSYEQYF
TRBJ1-5,TRBV27,CASSPGMNQPQHF
TRBJ2-2,TRBV7-3,CASSLKPTSGTGGRTGELFF
TRBJ2-1,TRBV6-1,CASSATSGGPYNEQFF
TRBJ2-3,TRBV5-3,CAILGGTSGTDTQYF
TRBJ1-2,TRBV6-5,CASRDLTGEGYTF
TRBJ2-1,TRBV25-1,CASSREGGAGYNEQFF
TRBJ2-7,TRBV2,CASSSGLAGREQYF
TRBJ1-2,TRBV6-5,CASSEGVDTF
TRBJ2-7,TRBV5-4,CASSSYRTGAGEQYF
TRBJ2-1,TRBV6-6,CATGTGGGREQFF
TRBJ2-1,TRBV7-3,CASSPHSADEQFF
TRBJ2-3,TRBV28,CASRGAPDTQYF
TRBJ1-2,TRBV28,CASSPPRGPNYGYTF
TRBJ2-1,TRBV5-4,CASSREGRTSGGDEQFF
TRBJ2-1,TRBV28,CASRGAVLDEQFF
TRBJ1-2,TRBV6-6,CASSPPTGWENGYTF
TRBJ2-2,TRBV19,CASGGLGANTGELFF
TRBJ2-7,TRBV9,CASSSAGTGAYEQYF
TRBJ2-2,TRBV7-8,CASSLAGQNTGELFF
TRBJ2-1,TRBV9,CASSARGQSSYNEQFF
TRBJ1-4,TRBV19,CASRRRAFSEVNEKLFF
TRBJ1-1,TRBV18,CASSLGQGNTEAFF
TRBJ1-4,TRBV5-1,CASSLGAGSSTNEKLFF
TRBJ2-5,TRBV27,CASSWTGGETQYF
TRBJ2-4,TRBV27,CASSIMGLAKNIQYF
TRBJ1-5,TRBV6-1,CASSERRNQPQHF
TRBJ2-7,TRBV27,CASSPGVLTGQYF
TRBJ1-1,TRBV6-1,CASTLAPGESTEAFF
TRBJ2-1,TRBV5-1,CASSNTGGTYNEQFF
TRBJ2-3,TRBV27,CASRRDYDTDTQYF
TRBJ2-1,TRBV5-4,CASSLAFGVNEQFF